Shown below are 6 T cell receptor beta chains from a single sample sequenced in a study of CD8+ T cells in alopecia areata. Sequencing relied on a cDNA template that was reverse transcribed from extracted RNA. Repertoires were generated with immunoSEQ multiplex PCR, while TCRdb's copy carries only in-frame clones and drops some. The sample has 150,000 to 200,000 clones, approximately 51% seen once. Treatment reported: oral pan-JAK inhibitor, 5-10 mg twice daily. This specimen was CD8+ T cells sorted from blood, taken around week 54, from a patient treated with tofacitinib. These receptors all come from a human donor with alopecia areata.

This clone has only a few counts. The chain has TRBV29-1 and TRBJ2-3, with 7 bases lining up with TRBD1. The V gene end was trimmed by 6 bases and the J gene end by 2 bases; junction bases not matched to a gene: 8. The V gene's germline CDR1 is SQVTM and CDR2 ANQGSEA. The CDR3 covers 14 residues. The CDR3 region is CSVEGQSDTDTQYF. The CDR3 bases are TGCAGCGTAGAGGGACAGTCGGACACAGATACGCAGTATTTT.

The chain recombines TRBV13 with TRBJ2-5; weak D call: TRBD1 (5 bases). Per the germline V gene, CDR1 is PRHDT and CDR2 is FYEKMQ (reference sequence). The CDR3 length is 14 residues. Trimming pared 3 bases from V and 2 bases from J, leaving 10 bases between. The CDR3 region is CASSFQGFQETQYF. The CDR3 DNA reads as TGTGCCAGCAGCTTTCAGGGATTTCAAGAGACCCAGTACTTC.

This clone was picked up a small number of times. The chain carries TRBV5-1 and TRBJ2-3, with D possibly matching TRBD2 (7 bases). This CDR3 is built from 18 residues. Germline V gene lookup returns CDR1 SGHRS and CDR2 YFSETQ. V was clipped by 0 bases and J by 5 bases, with 22 bases between them. As DNA, the CDR3 is TGCGCCAGCAGCTTGGCCCTTATGGCGGGGGCCCTGGGAGATACGCAGTATTTT. Its protein product is CASSLALMAGALGDTQYF.

The count of this clone is one. DNA for the CDR3: TGCGCCAGCAGCCCCTCACCCGGGGGGACCCCCGGGGAGCTGTTTTTT. Its translation is CASSPSPGGTPGELFF. This sequence joins TRBV4-1 and TRBJ2-2; 7 bases line up with TRBD2. The CDR3 sequence is 16 residues long. The germline CDR1 and CDR2 sequences are MGHRA and YSYEKL. Trimming took 4 bases from V and 6 from J; bases not matched to a gene: 11.

The chain uses TRBV9 and TRBJ1-1; D is unresolved. The CDR3 has 12 residues. The germline V gene has CDR1 SGDLS and CDR2 YYNGEE. Between the trimmed V and J ends, which lost 0 bases and 4 bases, there was a span of 4 bases. CDR3 amino acids: CASSVGGTEAFF. Written as DNA, the CDR3 is TGTGCCAGCAGCGTAGGGGGCACTGAAGCTTTCTTT.

V usage is TRBV9 and J usage is TRBJ2-1; D ambiguous. In germline, CDR1 is SGDLS, CDR2 YYNGEE. This CDR3 has 13 residues. V lost 3 bases, J lost 10 bases, and 14 bases lay in between. CDR3 nucleotide sequence: TGTGCCAGCAGCGGTGGGCCGGGCGTCGAGCAGTTCTTC. This gives the protein CASSGGPGVEQFF.